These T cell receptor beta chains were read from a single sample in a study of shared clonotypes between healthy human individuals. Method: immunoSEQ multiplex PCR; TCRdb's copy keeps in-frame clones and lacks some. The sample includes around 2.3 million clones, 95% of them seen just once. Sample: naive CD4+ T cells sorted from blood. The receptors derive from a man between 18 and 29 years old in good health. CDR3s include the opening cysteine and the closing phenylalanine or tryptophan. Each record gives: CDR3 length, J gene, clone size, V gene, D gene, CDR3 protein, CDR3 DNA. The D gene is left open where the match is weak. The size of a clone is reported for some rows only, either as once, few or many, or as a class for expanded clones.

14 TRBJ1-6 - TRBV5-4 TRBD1 CASSLRTGGSPLHF TGTGCCAGCAGCTTAAGAACAGGGGGTTCACCCCTCCACTTT
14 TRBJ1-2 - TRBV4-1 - CASSQDWGSRGYTF TGCGCCAGCAGCCAAGATTGGGGGTCGAGGGGCTACACCTTC
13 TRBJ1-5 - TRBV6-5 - CASSSLSIWTQHF TGTGCCAGCAGTTCCCTCTCTATCTGGACCCAGCATTTT
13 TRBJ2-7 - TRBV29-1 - CSVQGGSHYEQYF TGCAGCGTCCAAGGGGGTTCCCACTACGAGCAGTACTTC
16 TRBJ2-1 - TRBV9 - CASSVEGDFSYNEQFF TGTGCCAGCAGCGTAGAAGGGGACTTCTCCTACAATGAGCAGTTCTTC
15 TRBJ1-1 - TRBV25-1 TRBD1 CASSDPTGGTFGAFF TGTGCCAGCAGTGACCCGACAGGGGGGACCTTCGGGGCTTTCTTT
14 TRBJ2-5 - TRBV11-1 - CASSPRQGLETQYF TGTGCCAGCAGCCCCCGGCAGGGGCTAGAGACCCAGTACTTC
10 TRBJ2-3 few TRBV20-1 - CSARDDTQYF TGCAGTGCTAGAGACGATACGCAGTATTTT
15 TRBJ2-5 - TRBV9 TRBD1 CASSVVGQSQETQYF TGTGCCAGCAGCGTAGTGGGACAGAGCCAAGAGACCCAGTACTTC
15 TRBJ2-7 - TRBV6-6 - CASRGTGTEAYEQYF TGTGCCAGCAGAGGCACCGGGACGGAGGCCTACGAGCAGTACTTC
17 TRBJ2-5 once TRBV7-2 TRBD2 CASSLVSGRALRETQYF TGTGCCAGCAGCTTAGTTAGCGGGAGGGCCCTTCGAGAGACCCAGTACTTC
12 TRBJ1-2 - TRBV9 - CASSPETGPYTF TGTGCCAGCAGCCCGGAGACAGGCCCCTACACCTTC
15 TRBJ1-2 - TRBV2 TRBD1 CASSHGTGINYGYTF TGTGCCAGCAGTCATGGGACAGGGATTAACTATGGCTACACCTTC
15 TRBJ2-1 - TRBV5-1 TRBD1 CASSQLLGQGAEQFF TGCGCCAGCAGCCAACTACTAGGACAGGGCGCTGAGCAGTTCTTC
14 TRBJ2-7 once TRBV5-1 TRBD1 CASSGGQGFNEQYF TGCGCCAGCAGCGGAGGACAGGGTTTCAACGAGCAGTACTTC
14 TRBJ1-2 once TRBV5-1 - CASSSGPSNYGYTF TGCGCCAGCAGCTCAGGGCCCTCTAACTATGGCTACACCTTC
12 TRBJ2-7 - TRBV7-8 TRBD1 CASRDSLYEQYF TGTGCCAGCCGGGACAGCTTATACGAGCAGTACTTC
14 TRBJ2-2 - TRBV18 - CACLASANTGELFF TGTGCCTGCTTGGCCTCCGCGAACACCGGGGAGCTGTTTTTT
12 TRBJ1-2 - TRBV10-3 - CATALSGYGYTF TGTGCCACGGCGCTATCCGGCTATGGCTACACCTTC
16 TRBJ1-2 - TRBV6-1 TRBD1 CASSEGTGHTNRGYTF TGTGCCAGCAGTGAAGGGACAGGGCATACCAATCGGGGCTACACCTTC
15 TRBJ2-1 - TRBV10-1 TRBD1 CASSSGTGSFQSFFF TGCGCCAGCAGCTCCGGGACAGGGTCTTTTCAGAGTTTCTTCTTC
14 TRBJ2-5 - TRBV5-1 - CASSLEWVSETQYF TGCGCCAGCAGCTTGGAGTGGGTTTCGGAGACCCAGTACTTC
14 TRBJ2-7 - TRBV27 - CASSSGPVLYEQYF TGTGCCAGCAGCTCCGGGCCAGTACTCTACGAGCAGTACTTC
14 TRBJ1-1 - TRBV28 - CASSRWTSGTEAFF TGTGCCAGCAGTCGTTGGACAAGTGGGACTGAAGCTTTCTTT
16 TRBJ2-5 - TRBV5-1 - CASSLGSGTNQETQYF TGCGCCAGCAGCTTGGGATCCGGGACAAACCAAGAGACCCAGTACTTC
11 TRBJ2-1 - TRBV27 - CAANDGREQFF TGTGCAGCCAACGATGGTCGGGAGCAGTTCTTC
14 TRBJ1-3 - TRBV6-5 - CASSPGGAGNTIYF TGTGCCAGCAGTCCGGGGGGGGCTGGAAACACCATATATTTT
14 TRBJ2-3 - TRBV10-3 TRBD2 CAISLSGSTDTQYF TGTGCCATCAGTCTTAGCGGGAGCACAGATACGCAGTATTTT
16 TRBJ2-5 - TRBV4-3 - CASSRGGGTAPETQYF TGCGCCAGCAGCCGCGGAGGCGGGACGGCTCCCGAGACCCAGTACTTC
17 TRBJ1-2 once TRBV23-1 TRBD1 CASSQAAQTGKPYGYTF TGCGCCAGCAGTCAGGCAGCACAGACAGGGAAACCTTATGGCTACACCTTC
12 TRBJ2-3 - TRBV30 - CAWSVGPSTQYF TGTGCCTGGAGTGTGGGACCTAGTACGCAGTATTTT
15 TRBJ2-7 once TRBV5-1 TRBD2 CASSPRGLDSYEQYF TGCGCCAGCAGCCCGAGGGGACTAGACTCCTACGAGCAGTACTTC
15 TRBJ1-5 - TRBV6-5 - CASRGVGTANQPQHF TGTGCCAGCAGGGGGGTAGGAACAGCAAATCAGCCCCAGCATTTT
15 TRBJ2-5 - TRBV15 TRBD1 CATSRDSTGEETQYF TGTGCCACCAGCAGAGATTCTACAGGGGAAGAGACCCAGTACTTC
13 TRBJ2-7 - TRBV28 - CASTITGNHEQYF TGTGCCAGCACCATCACAGGCAACCACGAGCAGTACTTC
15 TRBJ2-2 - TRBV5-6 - CASSPTGIVGGELFF TGTGCCAGCAGCCCAACCGGGATAGTTGGCGGGGAGCTGTTTTTT